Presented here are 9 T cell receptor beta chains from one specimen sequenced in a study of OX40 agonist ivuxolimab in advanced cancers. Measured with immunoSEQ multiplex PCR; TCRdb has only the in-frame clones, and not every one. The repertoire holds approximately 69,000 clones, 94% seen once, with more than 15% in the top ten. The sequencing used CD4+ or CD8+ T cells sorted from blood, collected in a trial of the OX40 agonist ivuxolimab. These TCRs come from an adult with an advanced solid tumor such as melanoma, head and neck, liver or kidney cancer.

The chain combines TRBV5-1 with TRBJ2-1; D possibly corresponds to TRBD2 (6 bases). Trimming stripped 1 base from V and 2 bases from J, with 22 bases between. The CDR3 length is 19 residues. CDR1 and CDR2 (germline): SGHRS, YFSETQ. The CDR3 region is CASSLWGPPGVAAYNEQFF. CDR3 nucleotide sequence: TGCGCCAGCAGCTTGTGGGGACCACCCGGAGTAGCGGCCTACAATGAGCAGTTCTTC.

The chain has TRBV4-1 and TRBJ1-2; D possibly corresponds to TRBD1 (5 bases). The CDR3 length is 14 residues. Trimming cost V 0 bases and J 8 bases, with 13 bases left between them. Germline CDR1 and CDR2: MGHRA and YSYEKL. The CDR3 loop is CASSQDLGEEGYTF. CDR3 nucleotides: TGCGCCAGCAGCCAAGATTTAGGGGAGGAAGGCTACACCTTC.

In DNA form, the CDR3 reads TGCGCCAGCAGCTTGGGTTACGGATTGAACACTGAAGCTTTCTTT. It specifies CASSLGYGLNTEAFF. The chain couples TRBV5-1 to TRBJ1-1, with D uncertain. Germline V gives CDR1 SGHRS, CDR2 YFSETQ. The CDR3 spans 15 residues. V lost 0 bases, J lost 0 bases, and 9 bases lay in between.

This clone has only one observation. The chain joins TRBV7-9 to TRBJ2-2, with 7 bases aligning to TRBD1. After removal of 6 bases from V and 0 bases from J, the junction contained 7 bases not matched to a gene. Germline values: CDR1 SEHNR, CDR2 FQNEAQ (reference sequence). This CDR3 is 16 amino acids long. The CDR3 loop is CASSSRDSTNTGELFF. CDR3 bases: TGTGCCAGCAGTTCCCGGGACAGCACGAACACCGGGGAGCTGTTTTTT.

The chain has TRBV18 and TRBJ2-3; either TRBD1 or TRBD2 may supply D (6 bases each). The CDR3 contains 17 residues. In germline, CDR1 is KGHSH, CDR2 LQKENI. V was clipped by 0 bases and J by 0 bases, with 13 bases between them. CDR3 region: CASSPPGGEGSTDTQYF. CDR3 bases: TGTGCCAGCTCACCACCGGGGGGCGAAGGGAGCACAGATACGCAGTATTTT.

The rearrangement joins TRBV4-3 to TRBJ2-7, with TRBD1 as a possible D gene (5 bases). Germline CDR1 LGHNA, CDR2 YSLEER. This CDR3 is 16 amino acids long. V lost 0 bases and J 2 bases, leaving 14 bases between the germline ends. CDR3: CASSQDTGRSAYEQYF. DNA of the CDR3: TGCGCCAGCAGCCAAGACACAGGAAGATCTGCCTACGAGCAGTACTTC.

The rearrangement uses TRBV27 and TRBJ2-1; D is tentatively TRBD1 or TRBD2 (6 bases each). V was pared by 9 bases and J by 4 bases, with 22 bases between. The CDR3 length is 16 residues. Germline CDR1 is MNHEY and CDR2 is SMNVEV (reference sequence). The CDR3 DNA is TGTGCCAGTTCTTCCGCCCCGGGGGCGGGTTACAATGAGCAGTTCTTC. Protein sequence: CASSSAPGAGYNEQFF.

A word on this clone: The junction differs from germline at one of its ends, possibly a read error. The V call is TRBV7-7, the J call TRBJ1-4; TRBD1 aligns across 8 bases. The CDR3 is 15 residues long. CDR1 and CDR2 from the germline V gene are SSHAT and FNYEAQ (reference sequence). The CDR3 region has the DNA TGTGCTAGCAGCCCGAAGTCAGGGGGCGATGAAAAACTGTTTTTT. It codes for CASSPKSGGDEKLFF. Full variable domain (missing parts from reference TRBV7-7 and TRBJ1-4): GAGVSQSPRYKVTKRGQDVTLRCDPISSHATLYWYQQALGQGPEFLTYFNYEAQPDKSGLPSDRFSAERPEGSISTLTIQRTEQRDSAMYRCASSPKSGGDEKLFFGSGTQLSVL.

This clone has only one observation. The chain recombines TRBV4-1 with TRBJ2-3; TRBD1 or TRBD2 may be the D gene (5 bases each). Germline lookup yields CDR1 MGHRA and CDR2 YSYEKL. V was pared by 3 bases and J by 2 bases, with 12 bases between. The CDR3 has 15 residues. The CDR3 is CASSQGDGLTDTQYF. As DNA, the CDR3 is TGCGCCAGCAGCCAGGGGGACGGACTCACAGATACGCAGTATTTT.